This T cell receptor (beta chain) was found in a study of blood T cell repertoires in COVID-19 (dated by TCRdb to the early 2020s). Concerning the study at large: The collaborator samples originated in the United States, Italy and Spain and spanned the acute and convalescent phases of COVID-19. Samples came from the ongoing ImmuneRACE study (first 160 participants) plus 1,254 subjects from 6 global collaborators. A de-identified subject ID, COVID-19 status, age in years and sex were almost always included in the sample metadata. The dataset comprised deeply sampled blood TCRbeta repertoires from subjects exposed to, actively infected with, or recovered from COVID-19. Where HLA class I and class II types were available, the types were taken from metadata supplied by the sample provider, not from assay-based typing. The prospective study material was composed of cDNA or gDNA derived from T cells, B-cell-depleted T cells, or PBMCs. A freely available public database, intended as a resource for researchers studying the immune response to SARS-CoV-2, is where the repertoires were released.

On this clone: This receptor's antigen is unknown. The input lacks base qualities; no much larger clone sits a single base away.

One collaborating source in Seattle enrolled patients while the patients were actively infected and followed the patients over time throughout the course of disease. The collaborating institutions used their own protocols to collect whole blood in K2EDTA tubes. For TCRbeta analysis, collaborator samples were shipped as frozen whole blood, as isolated PBMCs, or as DNA extracted from either sample type. The germline ends are 17 bases apart after V is trimmed by 3 bases and J by 3 bases. Per the germline V gene (reference sequence), LNHDA is the CDR1 and SQIVND is the CDR2. The CDR3, from cysteine to phenylalanine, totals 17 residues. CDR3 DNA only is kept here, 51 bases in frame from base 1. On the study overall, not on this receptor specifically: Clinical and demographic metadata were provided uncurated, with the amount varying by source and participant.

TCRbeta CDR3 regions were amplified from genomic DNA by means of the immunoSEQ Assay, a bias-controlled multiplex PCR. In the paper's pipeline: Nucleated cell counts per sample were estimated from amplification of reference gene primers within the assay. To quantify the absolute abundance of each unique TCRbeta CDR3 rearrangement, sequence reads were collapsed and filtered. Productive Simpson clonality was computed per sample as the square root of Simpson's diversity index over productive rearrangements. This immuneACCESS table, as held by TCRdb, lists in-frame sequences with V and J called but not all clones. Of the missing ones, under half trace to an unresolved V gene in checked studies; the others have no known cause. Clonal size and the V and J genes are those of that table, whereas D and trimming came from the DNA. Within this sample are about 150,000 clones, with approximately 92% of them counted one time only. Around an eighth of the sample belongs to the ten largest clones.

The sequenced material came from peripheral blood. This receptor was obtained from a man aged 18-30 years with COVID-19, enrolled during active disease. The rearranged segments are TRBV19 and TRBJ2-2, and perhaps TRBD1 as D gene, on 6 matching bases. The CDR3 loop reads CASSIGQIQADTGELFF. The DNA sequence is TGTGCCAGTAGTATCGGACAGATTCAGGCGGACACCGGGGAGCTGTTTTTT.